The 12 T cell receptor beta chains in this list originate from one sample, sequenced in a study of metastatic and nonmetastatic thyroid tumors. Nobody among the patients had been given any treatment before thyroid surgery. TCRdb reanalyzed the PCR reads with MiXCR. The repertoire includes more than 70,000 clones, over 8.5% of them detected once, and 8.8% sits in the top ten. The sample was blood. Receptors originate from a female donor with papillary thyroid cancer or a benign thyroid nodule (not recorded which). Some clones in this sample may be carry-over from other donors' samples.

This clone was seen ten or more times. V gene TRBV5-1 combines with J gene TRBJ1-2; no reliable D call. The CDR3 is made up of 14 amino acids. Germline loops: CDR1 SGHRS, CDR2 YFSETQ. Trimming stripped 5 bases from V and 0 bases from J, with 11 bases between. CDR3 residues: CASRADPANYGYTF. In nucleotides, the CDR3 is TGCGCCAGCAGGGCAGACCCTGCTAACTATGGCTACACCTTC.

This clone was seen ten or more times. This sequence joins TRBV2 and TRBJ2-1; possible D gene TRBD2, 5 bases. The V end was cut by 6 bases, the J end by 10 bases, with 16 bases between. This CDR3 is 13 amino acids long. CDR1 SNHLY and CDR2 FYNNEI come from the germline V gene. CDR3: CASSPSDGSEQFF. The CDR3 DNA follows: TGTGCCAGCAGCCCCTCAGATGGGAGCGAGCAGTTCTTC.

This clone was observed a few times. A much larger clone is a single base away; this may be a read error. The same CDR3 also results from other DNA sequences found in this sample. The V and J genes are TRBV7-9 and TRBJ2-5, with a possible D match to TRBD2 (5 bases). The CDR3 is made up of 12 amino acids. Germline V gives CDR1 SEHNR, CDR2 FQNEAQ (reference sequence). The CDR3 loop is CASSLVWETQYF. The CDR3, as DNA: TGTGCCAGCAGTTTAGTGTGGGAGACACAGTACTTC.

Here the CDR3 reads CAWNAGKGGEQPQHF. The DNA of the CDR3 is TGTGCCTGGAATGCCGGGAAAGGGGGCGAACAGCCCCAGCATTTT. The chain couples TRBV30 to TRBJ1-5; TRBD1 matches 7 bases. The V gene end was trimmed by 4 bases and the J gene end by 7 bases; junction bases not matched to a gene: 13. The germline V gene has CDR1 GTSNPN and CDR2 SVGIG (reference sequence). The CDR3 runs 15 residues.

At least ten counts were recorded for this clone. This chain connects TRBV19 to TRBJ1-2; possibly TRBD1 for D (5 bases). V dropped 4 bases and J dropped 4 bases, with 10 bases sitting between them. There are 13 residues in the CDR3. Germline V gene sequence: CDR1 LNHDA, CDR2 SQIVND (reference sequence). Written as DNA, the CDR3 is TGTGCCAGTAGTACCCGGGACGCCTATGGCTACACCTTC. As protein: CASSTRDAYGYTF.

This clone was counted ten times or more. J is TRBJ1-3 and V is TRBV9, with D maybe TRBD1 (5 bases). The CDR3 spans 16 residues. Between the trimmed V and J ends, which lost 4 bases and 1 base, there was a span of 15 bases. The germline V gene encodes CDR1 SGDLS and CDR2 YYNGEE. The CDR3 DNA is TGTGCCAGCAGCCCCTGGGGGGGTGCATCTGGAAACACCATATATTTT. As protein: CASSPWGGASGNTIYF.

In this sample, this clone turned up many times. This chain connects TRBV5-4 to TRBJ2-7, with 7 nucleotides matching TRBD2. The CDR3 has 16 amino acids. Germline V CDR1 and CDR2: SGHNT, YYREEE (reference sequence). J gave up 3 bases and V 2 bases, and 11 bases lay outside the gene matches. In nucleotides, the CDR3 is TGTGCCAGCAGCTTAGCAAGCGGGGAGCTTTTCTACGAGCAGTACTTC. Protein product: CASSLASGELFYEQYF.

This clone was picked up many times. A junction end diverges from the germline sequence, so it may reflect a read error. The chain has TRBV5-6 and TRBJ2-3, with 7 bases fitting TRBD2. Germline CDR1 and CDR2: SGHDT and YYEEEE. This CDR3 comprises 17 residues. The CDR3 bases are TGTGTCAGCAGCCGTTGGGGGGGGAGTGGTGGCACAGATACGCAGTATTTT. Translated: CVSSRWGGSGGTDTQYF.

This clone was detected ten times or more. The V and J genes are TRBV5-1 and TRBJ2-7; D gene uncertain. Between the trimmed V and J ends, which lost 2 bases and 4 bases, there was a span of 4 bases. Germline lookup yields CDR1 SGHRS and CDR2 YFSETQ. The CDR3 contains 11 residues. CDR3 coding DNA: TGCGCCAGCAGCTTTGGGTACGAGCAGTACTTC. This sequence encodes CASSFGYEQYF.

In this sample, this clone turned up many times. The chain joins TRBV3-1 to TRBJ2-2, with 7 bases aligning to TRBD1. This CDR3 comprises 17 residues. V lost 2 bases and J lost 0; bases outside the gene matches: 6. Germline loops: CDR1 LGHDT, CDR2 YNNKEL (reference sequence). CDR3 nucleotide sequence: TGTGCCAGCAGCCAAAAGGGGACAGCGACGAACACCGGGGAGCTGTTTTTT. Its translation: CASSQKGTATNTGELFF.

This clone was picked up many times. CDR3 residues: CASSSMAGAKYEQYF. The CDR3 DNA follows: TGTGCCAGCAGCTCGATGGCAGGGGCGAAATACGAGCAGTACTTC. The V and J genes are TRBV7-2 and TRBJ2-7, with a possible D match to TRBD1 (6 bases). V was clipped by 4 bases and J by 4 bases, with 17 bases between them. In germline, CDR1 is SGHTA, CDR2 FQGNSA. The CDR3 has 15 amino acids.

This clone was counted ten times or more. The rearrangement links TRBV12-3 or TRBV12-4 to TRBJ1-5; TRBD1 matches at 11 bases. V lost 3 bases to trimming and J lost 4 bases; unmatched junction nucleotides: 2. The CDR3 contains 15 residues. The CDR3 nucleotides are TGTGCCAGCAGTTTGGGGACAGGGGGAAATCAGCCCCAGCATTTT. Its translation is CASSLGTGGNQPQHF.